This T cell receptor (beta chain) emerged from a study of cytomegalovirus exposure and HLA in healthy donors. The PCR had 60 Vbeta and 13 Jbeta primers. Libraries were prepared by immunoSEQ multiplex PCR; TCRdb keeps only in-frame clonotypes and omits some of them. The sample totals around 100,000 clones. Deletions cut 0 bases from V and 2 bases from J, with 11 bases between. Per the germline V gene, CDR1 is SGHDT and CDR2 is YYEEEE. The CDR3 consists of 16 residues. The gene calls are TRBV5-6 and TRBJ2-2; the D gene is possibly TRBD1 (6 bases). The material sequenced was PBMCs. The TCR was taken from a middle-aged man in good health and CMV-seropositive. In DNA, the CDR3 is TGTGCCAGCAGCTTGGTAGGGGGAAAAAACACCGGGGAGCTGTTTTTT. Translating gives CASSLVGGKNTGELFF.